This is a list of T cell receptor beta chains from one sample in a study of blood T cell repertoires in COVID-19. TCRdb keeps only in-frame clones here, not all; method: immunoSEQ multiplex PCR. The sample holds fewer than 350,000 clones, about 82% seen once. Specimen: peripheral blood. These receptors were taken from a woman aged 45 to 65 with active or convalescent COVID-19. The CDR3 runs from the conserved cysteine through the conserved F or W. A D gene is named only where the DNA matches it firmly. Clone size, where shown, is once, few, many, or a class for clones that have expanded.

TGTGCCAGCAGCGCGGGATGGGAGAATGAAGCTTTCTTT	CASSAGWENEAFF	TRBV21-1	TRBJ1-1	.	.
TGTGCCAGCAGCTCGGGGACAGGGAGCGAGAATCAGCCCCAGCATTTT	CASSSGTGSENQPQHF	TRBV7-2	TRBJ1-5	TRBD1	.
TGCGCCAGCAGCTTGGGCGGGGGAGCCTTAAACTATGGCTACACCTTC	CASSLGGGALNYGYTF	TRBV5-1	TRBJ1-2	.	.
TGTGCCAGCAGCTTACGGCGAGGGGGCGAGACCCAGTACTTC	CASSLRRGGETQYF	TRBV7-8	TRBJ2-5	TRBD1	.
TGTGCCAGTAGTATCACACGGCGGGACAGTAATGAGCAGTTCTTC	CASSITRRDSNEQFF	TRBV19	TRBJ2-1	.	.
TGCGCCAGCAGCTTTGACAGGAGGAATTCACCCCTCCACTTT	CASSFDRRNSPLHF	TRBV5-1	TRBJ1-6	.	few
TGCGCCAGGTTTATGAGTCTAGAGCAGCCCCAGCATTTT	CARFMSLEQPQHF	TRBV23-1	TRBJ1-5	.	.
TGTGCCACCAGCAGAGCCCAGGACAGGGCCAGTGAAAAACTGTTTTTT	CATSRAQDRASEKLFF	TRBV15	TRBJ1-4	TRBD1	.
TGTGCCAGCATTGGTCCAGGGGGCCTTCCCTTTTTATACAATGAGCAGTTCTTC	CASIGPGGLPFLYNEQFF	TRBV28	TRBJ2-1	TRBD1	.
TGTGCCAGCAGTTACGGAGGGACTAGCGGGTATCGCTCCTACAATGAGCAGTTCTTC	CASSYGGTSGYRSYNEQFF	TRBV6-2/TRBV6-3	TRBJ2-1	TRBD2	.
TGTGCCATCAGTGGGGCCGCCAGGGCCAACAATGAGCAGTTCTTC	CAISGAARANNEQFF	TRBV10-3	TRBJ2-1	.	.
TGTGCCAGCAGCACAGACAGGGCTGGAAACACCATATATTTT	CASSTDRAGNTIYF	TRBV4-2	TRBJ1-3	TRBD1	.
TGTGCCAGCTCACCGGAAGCGGGAGGGTTGTACAATGAGCAGTTCTTC	CASSPEAGGLYNEQFF	TRBV18	TRBJ2-1	TRBD2	.
TGTGCCAGCAGCTTAGCGGGCCTTGAGCAGTACTTC	CASSLAGLEQYF	TRBV7-8	TRBJ2-7	.	.
TGCGCCAGCTGGGCAGGGGTGGAACAGCCCCAGCATTTT	CASWAGVEQPQHF	TRBV10-1	TRBJ1-5	.	.
TGTGCCAGCAGGGGACAGGGGCGATACGAGCAGTACTTC	CASRGQGRYEQYF	TRBV6-5	TRBJ2-7	TRBD1	.
TGTGCCAGCAGTTTACTCCGGGGTGGTCAGTCTGGGGCCAACGTCCTGACTTTC	CASSLLRGGQSGANVLTF	TRBV28	TRBJ2-6	.	.
TGCGCCAGCAGTTCCCCTGCGGGAGCAGCCACAGATACGCAGTATTTT	CASSSPAGAATDTQYF	TRBV5-1	TRBJ2-3	TRBD2	.
TGTGCCAGCAGCACACTAGCGGGAGTCAACGAGCAGTACTTC	CASSTLAGVNEQYF	TRBV7-9	TRBJ2-7	TRBD2	.
TGCGCCAGCAGCAAGGGAGTACCGAACACTGAAGCTTTCTTT	CASSKGVPNTEAFF	TRBV5-1	TRBJ1-1	.	.
TGCGCCAGCAGCCAAACCGGGACTAGCGGGAGGATTAGTGAGCAGTTCTTC	CASSQTGTSGRISEQFF	TRBV4-1	TRBJ2-1	TRBD2	.
TGTGCCAGCAGTTACAACGGAGCTAACACCGGGGAGCTGTTTTTT	CASSYNGANTGELFF	TRBV27	TRBJ2-2	.	.
TGTGCCAGCAGTGTACAGGGTCCCACTGTGAACAATGAGCAGTTCTTC	CASSVQGPTVNNEQFF	TRBV6-1	TRBJ2-1	.	once
TGCGCCAGCAGCCAATCTCTGAGAGGACTAGCGGGAGGGGGGACCGGGGAGCTGTTTTTT	CASSQSLRGLAGGGTGELFF	TRBV4-1	TRBJ2-2	TRBD2	.
TGTGCCAGCAGCTTTATGGTGGGACAGGGTGCCGAGCAGTACTTC	CASSFMVGQGAEQYF	TRBV5-4	TRBJ2-7	TRBD1	.
TGTGCCAGCAGCCCCAGGGGCGCAACTTTCTTT	CASSPRGATFF	TRBV28	TRBJ1-1	.	.
TGTGCCAGCAGTGCAGGGGAGGGCCAGCCCCAGCATTTT	CASSAGEGQPQHF	TRBV2	TRBJ1-5	.	.
TGCGCCAGCAGCATAAACGCGGGTTCACCCCTCCACTTT	CASSINAGSPLHF	TRBV5-1	TRBJ1-6	.	.
TGCGCCAGCAGCTGGCAGAGGGGGCGTCGGACTGAAGCTTTCTTT	CASSWQRGRRTEAFF	TRBV5-1	TRBJ1-1	TRBD1	.
TGTGCCAGCAGCACACACAGGGATTTACCCCTCCACTTT	CASSTHRDLPLHF	TRBV7-2	TRBJ1-6	.	once
TGCGCCAGCAGCCCCCGGGCGGGGATCGATACGCAGTATTTT	CASSPRAGIDTQYF	TRBV4-1	TRBJ2-3	.	.
TGTGCCAGCAGCGTAGGTCCAGGGGGCGACTATGGCTACACCTTC	CASSVGPGGDYGYTF	TRBV9	TRBJ1-2	TRBD1	.
TGTGCCAGCAGCGTAGGTGAGCGTTCACCCCTCCACTTT	CASSVGERSPLHF	TRBV9	TRBJ1-6	.	.
TGTGCCAGCAGCTTAAGTCGGTCCGGAGGCAATGAGCAGTTCTTC	CASSLSRSGGNEQFF	TRBV11-2	TRBJ2-1	.	.
TGTGCCAGCAGTCGACAGAGCTCCTACGAGCAGTACTTC	CASSRQSSYEQYF	TRBV6-5	TRBJ2-7	.	.
TGTGCCAGCAGCGTCCGGGACTATGAAGAGACCCAGTACTTC	CASSVRDYEETQYF	TRBV5-4	TRBJ2-5	TRBD2	.
TGCGCCAGCAGCTTGGGTACAGGGGGAAGTAATCAGCCCCAGCATTTT	CASSLGTGGSNQPQHF	TRBV5-1	TRBJ1-5	TRBD1	.
TGTGCCTGGAGTGTGGTGCGGCAGGGTCTTGTCTACGAGCAGTACTTC	CAWSVVRQGLVYEQYF	TRBV30	TRBJ2-7	.	few
TGTGCCAGTAGTTCCGTTTCGGCGGGGGCGGAGGATACGCAGTATTTT	CASSSVSAGAEDTQYF	TRBV19	TRBJ2-3	.	.
TGTGCCACCAGTGATCCTAGGGGTTTAAGCAATGAGCAGTTCTTC	CATSDPRGLSNEQFF	TRBV24-1	TRBJ2-1	.	.
TGTGCCAGCAGTGGGACTCAGGGAGGGGATGAAAAACTGTTTTTT	CASSGTQGGDEKLFF	TRBV25-1	TRBJ1-4	.	.
TGTGCCAGTAGTACAGGGACATTTACCGGGGAGCTGTTTTTT	CASSTGTFTGELFF	TRBV19	TRBJ2-2	.	.
TGTGCCAGCAGCTTAGCGAGGAGCAGCGGGGAAAAACTGTTTTTT	CASSLARSSGEKLFF	TRBV7-9	TRBJ1-4	.	.
TGTGCCAGCAGGGGTCGGGTGACCCCGGGGCAGGGGAACGAGCAGTACTTC	CASRGRVTPGQGNEQYF	TRBV27	TRBJ2-7	.	.
TGTGCCAGCAGCGACTTAGCGGGAGGAGTGAAAAACATTCAGTACTTC	CASSDLAGGVKNIQYF	TRBV2	TRBJ2-4	TRBD2	.
TGTGCCAGCAGTTACTTAGCGGGAGGAACCGGGGAGCTGTTTTTT	CASSYLAGGTGELFF	TRBV6-5	TRBJ2-2	TRBD2	.
TGTGCCAGCAGTGAAACGGGACAGGGCAGAGCTTTCTTT	CASSETGQGRAFF	TRBV6-1	TRBJ1-1	TRBD1	.
TGTGCCAGCAGCTTGGACCGGGGCAGGGGCAACTATGGCTACACCTTC	CASSLDRGRGNYGYTF	TRBV5-6	TRBJ1-2	.	.
TGTGCCAGCAGTGACGCCGAGGGGGGGAACAAAAACATTCAGTACTTC	CASSDAEGGNKNIQYF	TRBV2	TRBJ2-4	.	few
TGTGCCAGCAGTGAAACAGGGGCCTATGGCTACACCTTC	CASSETGAYGYTF	TRBV6-1	TRBJ1-2	TRBD1	.
TGTGCCAGCAGTTTAAGGAGCGGGATAATTACAGATACGCAGTATTTT	CASSLRSGIITDTQYF	TRBV27	TRBJ2-3	TRBD2	.
TGTGCCATCACCGAAACTAGCGGGAGATCCTACGAGCAGTACTTC	CAITETSGRSYEQYF	TRBV10-3	TRBJ2-7	TRBD2	.
TGCGCCAGCAGCTTGGGGGGACAGGAGGAAAGTGAAGCTTTCTTT	CASSLGGQEESEAFF	TRBV5-1	TRBJ1-1	TRBD1	.
TGTGCCAGCAGCTTAACCGTGGGGGGGCCCCAAGAGACCCAGTACTTC	CASSLTVGGPQETQYF	TRBV11-1	TRBJ2-5	.	once
TGTGCCAGCAGTTACGTAAGAGCGGAGGGCCAGTTCTTC	CASSYVRAEGQFF	TRBV6-5	TRBJ2-1	.	.
TGTGCCAGCAGTTCGCCCTCCGGGGGGCTACGTGAAGCTTTCTTT	CASSSPSGGLREAFF	TRBV6-5	TRBJ1-1	.	.
TGTGCCAGCAGTGTACCCCTCGACAGGGGGCACGGCTACACCTTC	CASSVPLDRGHGYTF	TRBV27	TRBJ1-2	TRBD1	.
TGTGCCAGTAGTATCGCAGGACTAGCGGGAGGGCCCTCCTACGAGCAGTACTTC	CASSIAGLAGGPSYEQYF	TRBV19	TRBJ2-7	TRBD2	.
TGCGCCAGCAGGCAAGGACTCGCTATCTCCCGGAATGAGCAGTTCTTC	CASRQGLAISRNEQFF	TRBV5-1	TRBJ2-1	.	once